This T cell receptor beta chain was found in a study of T cells in narcolepsy. The overall study: Healthy controls were enrolled alongside patients with narcolepsy type 1 or type 2.

Points on this clone: Its antigen is currently unknown.

TCRdb's table, derived via immunoSEQ multiplex PCR, lists solely in-frame clones and lacks some. The sample consists of about 22,000 clones, roughly four fifths of them appearing once. The CDR3 spans 14 residues. Germline CDR1 and CDR2: SNHLY and FYNNEI. V shed 4 bases, J shed 8 bases, and the junction held 4 bases outside the gene matches. Study results and limitations: HCRT-specific and TRIB2-specific autoreactive clonotypes appeared among same-patient CSF and blood CD4+ clonotypes. Reportedly, autoreactive clonotypes were serially detected in patients' blood but not controls'.

The clonotype was recovered from a human donor in good health. The source material was memory (CD45RA-) CD4+ T cells from blood. The rearrangement uses TRBV2 and TRBJ1-6; 8 bases map to TRBD1. CDR3 coding DNA: TGTGCCAGCAGTGTCTCGGGACAGGATTCACCCCTCCACTTT. It translates to CASSVSGQDSPLHF.